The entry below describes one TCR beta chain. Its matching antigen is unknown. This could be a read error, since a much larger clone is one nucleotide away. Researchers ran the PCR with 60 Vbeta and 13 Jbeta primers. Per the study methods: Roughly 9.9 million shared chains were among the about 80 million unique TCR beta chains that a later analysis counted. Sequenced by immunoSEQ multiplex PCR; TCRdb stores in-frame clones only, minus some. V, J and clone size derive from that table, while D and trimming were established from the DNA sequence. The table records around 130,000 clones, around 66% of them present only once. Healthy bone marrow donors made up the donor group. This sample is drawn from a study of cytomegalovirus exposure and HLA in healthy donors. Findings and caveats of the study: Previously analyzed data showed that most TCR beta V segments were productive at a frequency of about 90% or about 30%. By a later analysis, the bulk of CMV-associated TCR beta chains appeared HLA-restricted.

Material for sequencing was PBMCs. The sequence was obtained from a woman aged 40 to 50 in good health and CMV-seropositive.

This CDR3 reads CASSSEGNQPQHF. Here the CDR3 DNA reads TGTGCCAGCAGCTCGGAGGGGAATCAGCCCCAGCATTTT. This chain connects TRBV5-3 to TRBJ1-5; possible D gene TRBD1, 5 bases. TRBV5-3 is placed among ORFs of uncertain function. This CDR3 spans 13 amino acids.